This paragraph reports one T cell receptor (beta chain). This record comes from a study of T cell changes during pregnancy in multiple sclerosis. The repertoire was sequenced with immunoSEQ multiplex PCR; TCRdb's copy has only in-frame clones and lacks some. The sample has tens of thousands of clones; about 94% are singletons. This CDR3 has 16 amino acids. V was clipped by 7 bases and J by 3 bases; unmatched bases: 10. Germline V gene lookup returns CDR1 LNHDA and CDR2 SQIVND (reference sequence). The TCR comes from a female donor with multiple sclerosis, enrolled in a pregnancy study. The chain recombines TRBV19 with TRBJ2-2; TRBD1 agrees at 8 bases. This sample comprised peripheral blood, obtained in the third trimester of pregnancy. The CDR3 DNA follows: TGTGCCAGTACCTCTCCGGGACAGGAGCACACCGGGGAGCTGTTTTTT. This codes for CASTSPGQEHTGELFF.